This T cell receptor beta chain was profiled in a study of glioma-infiltrating T cells after dendritic cell vaccination. Overall study: Autologous tumor lysate was loaded overnight onto monocyte-derived dendritic cells grown 7 to 8 days with IL-4 and GM-CSF.

In regard to this clone: Antigen unknown.

Trimming cost V 3 bases and J 4 bases; bases outside gene matches: 8. The germline gives CDR1 LNHDA, CDR2 SQIVND (reference sequence). The CDR3 is 17 amino acids. Sample time point: after dendritic cell vaccination, including at tumor progression/relapse. Study-wide findings and caveats: Estimated pretreatment TIL content predicted outcome after dendritic cell vaccination.

Amplification used 60 V beta primers and 13 J beta primers. Sequencing was performed with immunoSEQ multiplex PCR; in TCRdb, only in-frame clones are kept and a portion is missing. The sample shows approximately 85,000 clones, 85% of them seen only once. The source is a human donor with glioblastoma. The chain has TRBV19 and TRBJ2-3, with TRBD2 identical over 12 bases. The source material was blood, sampled after dendritic cell vaccination. DNA for the CDR3: TGTGCCAGTAGTATCCTCCTAGCGGGAGGGCCTGCAGATACGCAGTATTTT. This sequence encodes CASSILLAGGPADTQYF.